The following is a T cell receptor (beta chain) sequence with its context. This clonotype was seen repeatedly, ten times or more. It has no known antigen specificity. No much larger clone exists at a distance of one base, and base qualities are not known. Reading from cysteine to phenylalanine, the CDR3 counts 14 amino acids. CDR3 DNA is the only sequence kept; it has 42 bases, read in frame from the first base. The germline V end is reduced by 6 bases and the J end by 2 bases; junction bases left unmatched: 5. This sample was included in a study of identical twins (dated by TCRdb to the mid-2010s). Background for the entire study: TCR alpha and beta repertoires from monozygotic twins, unrelated adults of various ages and cord blood were deep-sequenced to test whether fetal clonotypes persist. Replicate twin experiments were performed at different times using different library preparation protocols to rule out contamination. Paper-wide results and their limitations: Excess twin sharing in beta out-of-frame sequences was weaker because fewer shared sequences lowered the signal-to-noise ratio. Because the same donors could not be followed over many years, the conclusions depended on cross-sectional statistical analysis. Abundant cord blood beta clonotypes carried fewer insertions; young adult naive repertoires showed a weaker similar trend, while memory repertoires showed none. Out-of-frame TCR alpha sequences shared between twins showed an excess of low generation-probability sequences compared with coincidental sharing between unrelated individuals. Recombination models systematically underestimated out-of-frame TCR alpha sharing in monozygotic twins but agreed with sharing between unrelated individuals. Zero-insertion analyses could be partly confounded by invariant T cells such as MAIT and iNKT, though diverse VJ usage argued against such confounding for most clonotypes.

Every donor in the study was a healthy Caucasian. Three pairs of female monozygotic twins, all aged roughly 18 to 30 years, made up the twin cohort. Miltenyi CD45RO+ enrichment and human naive T-cell isolation kits were used to isolate memory (CD45RO+) and naive T cells from PBMC. Receptor libraries were prepared by 5' RACE. The instrument given in TCRdb is Illumina HiSeq 2000. A universal primer binding site was added through template switching, and the final cDNA carried a unique molecular identifier so that TCR cDNA molecules could be counted accurately. Specific primers in the conserved constant-segment region were used to synthesize first-strand cDNA for TCR alpha and beta chains. Each cDNA library was double barcoded, with a SMART-Mk sample barcode plus Illumina barcodes, to control for contamination. TruSeq adapter sequences along with Illumina sample barcodes were introduced in two successive PCR steps. The Illumina HiSeq platform was used with custom primers to sequence TCR alpha and beta cDNA libraries. Under the source paper's analysis protocol: MiGEC processed the raw reads to extract unique molecular identifiers, while MiXCR was used to determine the CDR3 positions. Recombination models were inferred per individual with the repgenHMM and IGoR tools using an EM algorithm. Shared clonotypes were analyzed with the tcR package in R, and sharing was normalized by the product of cloneset sizes. Out-of-frame nonproductive sequences were analyzed to study raw recombination free of thymic and clonal selection effects. TCRdb redid the processing of the public reads, applying fastp at Q25 and MiXCR, and retained in-frame beta chains. Entries are consolidated by CDR3 protein sequence, retaining the most common genes and DNA. The V and J calls here are based on TCRdb, not the publication. The sample includes 240,000 or so distinct CDR3 sequences, with 5.5% to 8% observed a single time. Of the sample, 3% to 4% is held by the ten largest clones.

These same data were also listed under a study on yellow fever vaccine responses in identical twins. From that second study: According to the authors, in identical twins the way T cells responded to vaccination appeared partly convergent and partly personalized. In the study, vaccine-responding T cell clones were precisely tracked in identical twins.

Source material: memory (CD45RO+) T cells sorted from blood. The cell subset or site label of this sample denotes: CD45RO+ enriched T cells. The V and J segments used are TRBV12-3 or TRBV12-4 and TRBJ1-1; 8 of the junction bases match TRBD1. The clonotype originates from a woman aged 18-29 years in good health. The DNA sequence follows: TGTGCCAGCAGCCGGACAGGGACAAACACTGAAGCTTTCTTT. Its protein is CASSRTGTNTEAFF.